The following is a T cell receptor beta chain sequence with its context. This sample is part of a study of blood T cell repertoires in COVID-19. Study-level background: Collection of acute and convalescent COVID-19 samples took place in the United States, Italy and Spain.

The authors' processing: Amplified reference gene primers provided the basis for estimating nucleated cell counts. The data were produced by immunoSEQ multiplex PCR, yet TCRdb's version contains in-frame clones alone and is incomplete. That table is the source of V, J and clone size, and D and trimming were worked out from the DNA. The sample contains roughly 200,000 clones, around four fifths of which appear only once. The CDR3 has 13 residues. CDR1 and CDR2 from the germline V gene are LGHDT and YNNKEL (reference sequence). Deletions cut 4 bases from V and 3 bases from J, with 7 bases between. The sequence was collected from a woman older than 75 with active or convalescent COVID-19. Sequencing used peripheral blood. This chain connects TRBV3-1 (or the pseudogene TRBV3-2) to TRBJ1-3; D not certain. The CDR3 DNA is TGTGCCAGCAGCCCCGTTTTTGGAAACACCATATATTTT. Encoded protein: CASSPVFGNTIYF.